This T cell receptor (beta chain) was identified in a study of cytomegalovirus exposure and HLA in healthy donors. Looking at the study overall: HLA-typed donors were the source of about 81 million unique TCRs held in an early data release. Study-wide findings and caveats: Among donors in an Asian-associated ancestry cluster, a later analysis reportedly found fewer N-insertions than the roughly 650-donor mean. CMV serostatus was the sole immune exposure information available. When analyzed later, a missense DCLRE1C variant was found to be linked to TCR beta V- and J-gene trimming.

About this clone: Its antigen is undetermined.

PCR involved 60 Vbeta and 13 Jbeta primers. Method: immunoSEQ multiplex PCR; TCRdb's copy keeps in-frame clones and lacks some. The table records some 120,000 clones, roughly 78% of them present only once. The ends were cut back, 2 bases at V and 5 bases at J, with 4 bases in the middle. CDR1 is LNHNV and CDR2 is YYDKDF in the germline V gene (reference sequence). The CDR3 is 12 residues long. This TCR came from a man aged 40-49 years in good health and CMV-seronegative. The sample comprised PBMCs. This sequence joins TRBV15 and TRBJ1-5; D not certain. DNA for the CDR3: TGTGCCACCAGCAGAATCGATCAGCCCCAGCATTTT. Its protein product is CATSRIDQPQHF.